This T cell receptor (beta chain) was captured in a study of blood T cell repertoires in COVID-19. Study-level background: Italy, Spain and the United States were the sources of the convalescent and acute COVID-19 samples. Sources were T cells, B-cell-depleted T cells, or PBMCs; the material itself was cDNA or gDNA.

Per germline, CDR1 SGHNT and CDR2 YYREEE (reference sequence). The CDR3 extends over 14 amino acids. The V end was cut by 0 bases, the J end by 1 base, with 7 bases between. Comment on this clone: Distinct nucleotide sequences in the sample also encode this CDR3.

Authors' analysis steps: By means of reference gene primer amplification, nucleated cell counts were estimated. This table comes from immunoSEQ multiplex PCR, and its TCRdb copy is limited to in-frame clones, with some not included. The V and J calls and clone size come from that table; D and trimming were worked out from the DNA. The sample has 76,000 or so clones, approximately 80% seen once; the top ten hold approximately 12%. Material: peripheral blood. The receptor's source is a man aged 45-60 years with acute or convalescent COVID-19. The chain combines TRBV5-4 with TRBJ1-1; D not resolved. For the CDR3, the DNA is TGTGCCAGCAGCTTGGATCGGGGGAACACTGAAGCTTTCTTT. Its protein product is CASSLDRGNTEAFF.